This TCR beta chain was captured in a study of blood T cell repertoires in COVID-19. Whole-study context: Researchers got acute and convalescent COVID-19 samples from the United States, Italy and Spain. The cDNA or gDNA used as material had been derived from T cells, B-cell-depleted T cells, or PBMCs.

CDR1 is LNHDA, CDR2 SQIVND, per germline (reference sequence). V lost 6 bases and J lost 2, with 13 bases in between. The CDR3 is made up of 15 amino acids. This clone showed up just once. Per the study methods: It was from reference gene primer amplification that nucleated cell counts were estimated. Sequencing was performed with immunoSEQ multiplex PCR; in TCRdb, only in-frame clones are kept and a portion is missing. V and J calls and clone size are copied from that table; D and trimming were computed from the DNA. The table records 200,000 to 250,000 clones, approximately 80% of them present only once.

The sample consisted of peripheral blood. The chain links TRBV19 to TRBJ1-4, with D possibly TRBD1 on 5 matching bases. The TCR comes from a woman of 80 years or more with active or convalescent COVID-19. CDR3 protein: CASSPGGGTNEKLFF. The CDR3 DNA sequence: TGTGCCAGTAGCCCCGGCGGGGGTACTAATGAAAAACTGTTTTTT.